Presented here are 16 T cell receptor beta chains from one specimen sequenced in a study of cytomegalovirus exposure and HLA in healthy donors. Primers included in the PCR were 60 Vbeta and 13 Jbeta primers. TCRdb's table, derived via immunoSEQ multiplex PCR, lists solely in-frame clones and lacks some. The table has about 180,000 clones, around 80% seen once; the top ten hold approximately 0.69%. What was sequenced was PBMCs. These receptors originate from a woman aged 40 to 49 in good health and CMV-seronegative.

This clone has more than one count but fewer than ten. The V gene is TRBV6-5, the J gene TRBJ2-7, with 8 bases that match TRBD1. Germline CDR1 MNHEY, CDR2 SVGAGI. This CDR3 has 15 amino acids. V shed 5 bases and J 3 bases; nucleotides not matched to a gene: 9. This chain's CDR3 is CASSARTGYSYEQYF. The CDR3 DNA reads TGTGCCAGCAGTGCCCGGACAGGGTACAGCTACGAGCAGTACTTC.

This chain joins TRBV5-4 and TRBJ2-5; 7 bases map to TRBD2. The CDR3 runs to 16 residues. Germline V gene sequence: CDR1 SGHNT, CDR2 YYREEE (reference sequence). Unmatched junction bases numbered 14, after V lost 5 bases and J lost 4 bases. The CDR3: CASSSGTGRMIETQYF. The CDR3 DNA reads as TGTGCCAGCAGTTCCGGGACCGGGAGGATGATAGAGACCCAGTACTTC.

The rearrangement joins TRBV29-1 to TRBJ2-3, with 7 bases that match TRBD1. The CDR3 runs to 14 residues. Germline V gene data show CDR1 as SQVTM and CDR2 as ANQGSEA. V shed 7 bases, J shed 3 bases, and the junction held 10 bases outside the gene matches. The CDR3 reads CSGIRGQGTDTQYF. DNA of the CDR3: TGCAGCGGGATAAGGGGGCAGGGGACAGATACGCAGTATTTT.

CDR3 nucleotides: TGCGCCAGCAGCCAAGATCGAGGGAAACAGGGGGCGGACACCATATATTTT. Translating gives CASSQDRGKQGADTIYF. The chain joins TRBV4-1 to TRBJ1-3; 9 bases map to TRBD1. CDR3 length: 17 residues. The germline CDR1 and CDR2 sequences are MGHRA and YSYEKL. The junction had 11 bases not matched to a gene; V was cut back by 0 bases and J by 8 bases.

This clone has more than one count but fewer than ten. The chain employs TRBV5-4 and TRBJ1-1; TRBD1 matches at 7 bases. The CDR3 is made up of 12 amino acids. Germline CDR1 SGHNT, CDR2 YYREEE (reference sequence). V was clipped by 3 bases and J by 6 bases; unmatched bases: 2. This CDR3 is CASSSGQPEAFF. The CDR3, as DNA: TGTGCCAGCAGCTCGGGACAGCCTGAAGCTTTCTTT. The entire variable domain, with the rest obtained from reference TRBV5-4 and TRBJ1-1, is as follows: ETGVTQSPTHLIKTRGQQVTLRCSSQSGHNTVSWYQQALGQGPQFIFQYYREEENGRGNFPPRFSGLQFPNYSSELNVNALELDDSALYLCASSSGQPEAFFGQGTRLTVV.

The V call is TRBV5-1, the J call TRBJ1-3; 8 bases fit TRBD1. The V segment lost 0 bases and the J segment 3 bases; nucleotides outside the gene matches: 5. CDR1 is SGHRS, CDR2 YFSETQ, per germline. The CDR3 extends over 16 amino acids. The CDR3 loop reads CASSLGQGAYGNTIYF. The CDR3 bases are TGCGCCAGCAGCTTGGGTCAGGGGGCCTATGGAAACACCATATATTTT.

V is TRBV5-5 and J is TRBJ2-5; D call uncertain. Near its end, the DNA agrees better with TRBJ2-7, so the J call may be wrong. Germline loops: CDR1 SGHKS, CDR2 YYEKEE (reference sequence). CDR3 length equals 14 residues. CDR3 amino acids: CASSLEAGFPEQYF. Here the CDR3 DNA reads TGTGCCAGCAGCTTGGAGGCAGGATTTCCCGAGCAGTACTTC.

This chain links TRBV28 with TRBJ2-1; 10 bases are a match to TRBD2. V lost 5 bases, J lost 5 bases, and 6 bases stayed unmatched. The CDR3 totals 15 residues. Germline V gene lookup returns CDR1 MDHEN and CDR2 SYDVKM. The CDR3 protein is CASSESLAGDNEQFF. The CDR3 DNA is TGTGCCAGCAGTGAGAGTCTAGCGGGGGACAATGAGCAGTTCTTC.

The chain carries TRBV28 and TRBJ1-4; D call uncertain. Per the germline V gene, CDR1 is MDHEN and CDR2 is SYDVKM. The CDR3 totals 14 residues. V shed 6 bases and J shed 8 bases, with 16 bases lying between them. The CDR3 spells CASSPGGILEKLFF. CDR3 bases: TGTGCCAGCAGCCCAGGTGGTATTCTGGAAAAACTGTTTTTT.

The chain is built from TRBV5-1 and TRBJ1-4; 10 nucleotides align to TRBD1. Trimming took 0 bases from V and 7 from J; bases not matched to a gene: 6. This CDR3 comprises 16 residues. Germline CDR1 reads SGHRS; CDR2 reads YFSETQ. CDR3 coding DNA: TGCGCCAGCAGCTTGGGTCGGGACAGGGGAACTGAAAAACTGTTTTTT. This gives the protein CASSLGRDRGTEKLFF.

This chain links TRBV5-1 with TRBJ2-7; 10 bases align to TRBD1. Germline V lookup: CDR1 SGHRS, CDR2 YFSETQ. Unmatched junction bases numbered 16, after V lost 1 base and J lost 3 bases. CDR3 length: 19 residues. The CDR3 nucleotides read TGCGCCAGCAGCTTGTCAGGTGGTGCGGGACAGGGGAAAAACTACGAGCAGTACTTC. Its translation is CASSLSGGAGQGKNYEQYF.

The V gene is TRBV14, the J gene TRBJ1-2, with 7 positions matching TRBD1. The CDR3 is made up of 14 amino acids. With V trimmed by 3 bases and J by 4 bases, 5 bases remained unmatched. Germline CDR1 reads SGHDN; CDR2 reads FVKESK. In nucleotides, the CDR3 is TGTGCCAGCAGCCAGACAACAGGGGTCTATGGCTACACCTTC. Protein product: CASSQTTGVYGYTF.

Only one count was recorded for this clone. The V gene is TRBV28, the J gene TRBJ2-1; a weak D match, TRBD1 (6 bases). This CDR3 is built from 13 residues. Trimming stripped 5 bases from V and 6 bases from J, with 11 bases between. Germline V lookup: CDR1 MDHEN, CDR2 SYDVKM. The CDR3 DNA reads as TGTGCCAGCAGTCCTTACAGGGCCAATGAGCAGTTCTTC. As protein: CASSPYRANEQFF.

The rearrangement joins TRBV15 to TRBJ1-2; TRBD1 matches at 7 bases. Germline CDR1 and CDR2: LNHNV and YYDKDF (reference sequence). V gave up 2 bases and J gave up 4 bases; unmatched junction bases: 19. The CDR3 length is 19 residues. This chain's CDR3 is CATSRSQTGPKGGGYGYTF. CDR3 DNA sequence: TGTGCCACCAGCAGATCCCAGACAGGGCCTAAGGGGGGTGGCTATGGCTACACCTTC.

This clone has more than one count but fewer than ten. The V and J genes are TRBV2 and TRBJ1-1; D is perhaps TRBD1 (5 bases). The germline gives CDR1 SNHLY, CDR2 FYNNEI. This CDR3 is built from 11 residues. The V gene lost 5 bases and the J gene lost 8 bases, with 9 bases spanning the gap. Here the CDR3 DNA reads TGTGCCAGCAGTCCACAGGAGGAAGCTTTCTTT. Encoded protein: CASSPQEEAFF.

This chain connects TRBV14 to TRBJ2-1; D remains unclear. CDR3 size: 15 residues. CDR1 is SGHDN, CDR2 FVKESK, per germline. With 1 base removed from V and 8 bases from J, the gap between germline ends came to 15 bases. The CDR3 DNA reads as TGTGCCAGCAGCCAAGTTTTCGCGCCTTTGGATGAGCAGTTCTTC. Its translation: CASSQVFAPLDEQFF.